This TCR beta chain was identified in a study of OX40 agonist ivuxolimab in advanced cancers. For the study at large: It was ivuxolimab, an agonistic anti-OX40 (CD134) antibody, that patients were treated with. Overall study results and limits: Among patients with partial responses at 0.1-3.0 mg/kg, clonal expansion was among the lowest. Among the nonresponders, some also had low normalized T-cell clonal expansion.

Sequencing used immunoSEQ multiplex PCR; TCRdb keeps in-frame clones, though not all of them. Of almost 50,000 clones listed, approximately 80% are singletons. About this clone itself: The antigen is undetermined.

The CDR3 is 14 amino acids. Looked up from germline, CDR1 is SGDLS and CDR2 is YYNGEE. The V segment lost 4 bases and the J segment 4 bases; nucleotides outside the gene matches: 5. The material sequenced was CD4+ or CD8+ T cells sorted from blood, taken in a trial of the OX40 agonist ivuxolimab. V and J are TRBV9 and TRBJ2-7, with 10 bases that match TRBD2. The TCR originated in an adult with an advanced solid tumor such as melanoma, head and neck, liver or kidney cancer. The CDR3 sequence: CASSLGTSAYEQYF. For the CDR3, the DNA is TGTGCCAGCAGCCTCGGGACTAGCGCTTACGAGCAGTACTTC.